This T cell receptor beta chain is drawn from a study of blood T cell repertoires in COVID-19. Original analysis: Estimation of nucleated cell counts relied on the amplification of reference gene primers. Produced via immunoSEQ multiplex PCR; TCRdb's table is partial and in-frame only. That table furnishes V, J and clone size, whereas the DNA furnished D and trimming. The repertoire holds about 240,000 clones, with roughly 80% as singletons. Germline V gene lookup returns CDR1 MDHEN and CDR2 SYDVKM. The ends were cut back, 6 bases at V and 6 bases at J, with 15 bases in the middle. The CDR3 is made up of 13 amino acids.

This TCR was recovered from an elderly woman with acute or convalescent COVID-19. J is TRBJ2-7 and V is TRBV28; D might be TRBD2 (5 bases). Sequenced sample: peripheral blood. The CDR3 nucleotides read TGTGCCAGCAGCTCCGGGCTAGCAGGCGAGCAGTACTTC. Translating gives CASSSGLAGEQYF.